Sequencing of this T cell receptor (beta chain) was carried out in a study of regulatory T cells in long-lasting Graves disease (dated by TCRdb to 2020 to 2023). Broadly, across the study: Persistent Graves' disease was defined as antithyroid drug treatment for over 5 years with persistently positive TSH receptor autoantibodies. This study used TCR sequencing and RNA sequencing of peripheral blood to compare persistent Graves' disease patients against newly diagnosed Graves' disease patients. The study took place in China and was registered as a clinical trial. TCR sequencing covered around 13 persistent and roughly 20 newly diagnosed Graves' disease patients, around 35 samples in total. Antithyroid drugs had been taken for 8.5 to 13 years on average by persistent Graves' disease patients in the clinical cohort.

The time point label, as the study defines it: persistent/refractory GD, antithyroid drugs over 5 years with positive TRAb. For both TCR sequencing and RNA sequencing, RNA was extracted from PBMCs using TRIzol. The diagnosis of Graves' disease followed American Thyroid Association guidelines. Patients for the study were recruited at an endocrinology department in Xi'an, China. Each patient gave approximately 9.7 milliliters of peripheral blood, collected in an EDTA anticoagulant tube. Ficoll Paque Plus density gradient separation was used to isolate PBMCs, and no additional T cell sorting was done. RNA quality was checked with an Agilent 2100 Bioanalyzer and agarose gel, and concentration with a NanoDrop 2000. As regards this clonotype: Its antigen is still unknown. No clone much larger than this one lies a single base away; base qualities are absent.

Results and caveats for the whole study, not just this receptor: More public clonotypes were shared among persistent patients (roughly 2,700) than among newly diagnosed patients (966). The authors acknowledged the small sample size as a limitation that may reduce accuracy. Preferential use of TRBV28, TRBJ1-2 and TRBJ2-5 was observed in persistent disease, whereas TRBV20-1 and TRBJ2-1 were favored in newly diagnosed disease. Sequencing and analysis were limited to the TCR beta chain. Because the primary lesion, thyroid tissue, could not be accessed, the study looked at peripheral blood alone. Compared with newly diagnosed patients, persistent Graves' disease patients had lower TCR Shannon entropy and fewer highly expanded clones, which suggests clonal expansion.

Library prep was done by multiplex PCR. Sequenced on an Illumina HiSeq 4000. CDR3 regions were amplified by Arm-PCR with iRepertoire HTBI primers to construct TCR beta libraries. Before sequencing, the PCR products underwent gel purification. The original methods were these. A total of 62 TRBV and 14 TRBJ segments were identified across samples and were used for gene usage analysis of CDR3 amino acid clonotypes. COPE and FqMerger were used to merge the filtered high-quality paired reads into contigs. Contigs were aligned with BLAST to IMGT TRBV, TRBD and TRBJ reference genes, and CDR3 was defined per IMGT. Clonotypes above 0.1% frequency were classified as highly expanded clones. Shannon entropy served as the measure of repertoire diversity, while the Gini coefficient captured V-J evenness. A clonotype found in more than one individual was treated as public. Using fastp at Q25 and MiXCR, TCRdb reprocessed the public reads and kept productive beta chains. Identical CDR3 protein sequences are pooled into one entry, listed with their most common genes and DNA. The V and J calls and clone size are TCRdb's, not the authors'. Here the sample has roughly 450,000 distinct CDR3 sequences; 20% occur a single time. The ten largest clones add up to about 7.8% of the sample.

The V end gives up 7 bases and the J end 8 bases, leaving 8 bases in the junction not matched to a gene. From cysteine to phenylalanine, the CDR3 is 14 amino acids long. Only the CDR3 part of the read is kept: 42 bases, read in frame from the first base. Per the germline V gene (reference sequence), LNHDA is the CDR1 and SQIVND is the CDR2. The TCR sequence derives from a female donor with Graves disease. This specimen was peripheral blood mononuclear cells (PBMCs), taken when the disease was refractory, from a patient treated with antithyroid drugs. The chain is encoded by TRBV19 joined to TRBJ1-6; 7 nucleotides in the junction match TRBD1. CDR3 loop: CASIIGQVDSPLHF. Read as DNA, the sequence is TGTGCCAGTATCATCGGACAGGTCGATTCACCCCTCCACTTT.